The rows below give T cell receptor beta chains drawn from one sample of a study of T cell changes during pregnancy in multiple sclerosis. Sequencing used immunoSEQ multiplex PCR; TCRdb keeps in-frame clones, though not all of them. The repertoire has approximately 44,000 clones, approximately 92% of them found once; the top ten carry roughly 0.7%. This specimen consisted of CD4+ T cells from peripheral blood mononuclear cells, obtained in the first trimester of pregnancy. All receptors come from a female donor with multiple sclerosis, enrolled in a pregnancy study. Each CDR3 is given with its conserved first and last residue. D genes are given only for firm matches. Not every row has a clone size; where given, it reads once, few, many or a size class.

CDR3 DNA	CDR3 protein	D gene	clone size	J gene	V gene
TGTGCCAGCAGTTCACTGGCGGTTGGAGACGGCTACACCTTC	CASSSLAVGDGYTF	-	once	TRBJ1-2	TRBV28
TGTGCCACCTCCCGGACTAGCGCAAACAATGAGCAGTTCTTC	CATSRTSANNEQFF	TRBD2	-	TRBJ2-1	TRBV27
TGTGCCAGCAGCGTAGAACTGAGAGCCTCTGGAAACACCATATATTTT	CASSVELRASGNTIYF	-	-	TRBJ1-3	TRBV9
TGTGCCAGTAGTATACGGCAGGGGGGAACTGAAGCTTTCTTT	CASSIRQGGTEAFF	TRBD1	-	TRBJ1-1	TRBV19
TGCAGCGTCGTACAGGGGTCGTACACTGAAGCTTTCTTT	CSVVQGSYTEAFF	TRBD1	-	TRBJ1-1	TRBV29-1
TGCGCCAGCAGCCAAAAAACAACCCGGGACATACAGAGGAACACTGAAGCTTTCTTT	CASSQKTTRDIQRNTEAFF	-	-	TRBJ1-1	TRBV4-1
TGTGCCAGCAGCTTAGGACTAGCGGGAGGTTGGTACGAGCAGTACTTC	CASSLGLAGGWYEQYF	TRBD2	-	TRBJ2-7	TRBV7-9
TGTGCCAGCAGCGTCCGGGGAGCTATCTCTGGAAACACCATATATTTT	CASSVRGAISGNTIYF	-	-	TRBJ1-3	TRBV5-6
TGTGCCAGCAGCTCCCGAGGGAACACTGAAGCTTTCTTT	CASSSRGNTEAFF	-	-	TRBJ1-1	TRBV7-2
TGTGCCAGCAGCTTGCCACTAGCGGGACTCTACAATGAGCAGTTCTTC	CASSLPLAGLYNEQFF	TRBD2	-	TRBJ2-1	TRBV5-4
TGTGCCAGCAGCCAATACAGGGTAGCTAACACTGAAGCTTTCTTT	CASSQYRVANTEAFF	-	-	TRBJ1-1	TRBV14
TGCAGTGCTAGGACAGGGGCTGTGCAGTACTTC	CSARTGAVQYF	TRBD1	once	TRBJ2-7	TRBV20-1
TGTGCCAGTAGTTGGACAGGCTTTAGTCCTGAAGCTTTCTTT	CASSWTGFSPEAFF	TRBD1	-	TRBJ1-1	TRBV19
TGTGCCAGCAGTGGGACTTTAAGCAATCAGCCCCAGCATTTT	CASSGTLSNQPQHF	-	-	TRBJ1-5	TRBV28
TGTGCCAGTAGTATGCTCCTTGGACTAGCGGGAGGGCCTTACGAGCAGTACTTC	CASSMLLGLAGGPYEQYF	TRBD2	once	TRBJ2-7	TRBV19
TGTGCCAGCAGCGTAGGATCAAGACAGGGCGGAGGAGATACGCAGTATTTT	CASSVGSRQGGGDTQYF	TRBD1	-	TRBJ2-3	TRBV9
TGTGCCAGCAAGTCAGGTCTCTCCTATAATTCACCCCTCCACTTT	CASKSGLSYNSPLHF	-	-	TRBJ1-6	TRBV2
TGTGCCAGCAGTTTACTAGCGGGACTACCCTACGAGCAGTACTTC	CASSLLAGLPYEQYF	TRBD2	once	TRBJ2-7	TRBV6-5
TGTGCCAGCAGCCCGGGCGGGTCCGGGATCTACAATGAGCAGTTCTTC	CASSPGGSGIYNEQFF	-	-	TRBJ2-1	TRBV11-3
TGTGCCAGCAGCTTGCGGCGGGGTTCGCAAGAGACCCAGTACTTC	CASSLRRGSQETQYF	-	-	TRBJ2-5	TRBV5-6
TGTGCCAGCAGCTTAAGCAGGCTACAAGAGACCCAGTACTTC	CASSLSRLQETQYF	-	-	TRBJ2-5	TRBV7-9
TGTGCCAGCAGTTACGAAGGACAGGGGGGCAACGAGCAGTACTTC	CASSYEGQGGNEQYF	TRBD1	-	TRBJ2-7	TRBV6-5
TGCGCCAGCAGCCAAGAAAGAAGCGGTGTCGCGAACACCGGGGAGCTGTTTTTT	CASSQERSGVANTGELFF	-	-	TRBJ2-2	TRBV4-1
TGTGCCAGCAGCCAAGAACAGCCCGGGACAGGGAATACGGGCGAGCAGTACTTC	CASSQEQPGTGNTGEQYF	TRBD1	-	TRBJ2-7	TRBV4-2
TGTGCCAGCAGTTTCACTCCTGGGAGACAGGGAGGCTCTGGGGCCAACGTCCTGACTTTC	CASSFTPGRQGGSGANVLTF	-	-	TRBJ2-6	TRBV28